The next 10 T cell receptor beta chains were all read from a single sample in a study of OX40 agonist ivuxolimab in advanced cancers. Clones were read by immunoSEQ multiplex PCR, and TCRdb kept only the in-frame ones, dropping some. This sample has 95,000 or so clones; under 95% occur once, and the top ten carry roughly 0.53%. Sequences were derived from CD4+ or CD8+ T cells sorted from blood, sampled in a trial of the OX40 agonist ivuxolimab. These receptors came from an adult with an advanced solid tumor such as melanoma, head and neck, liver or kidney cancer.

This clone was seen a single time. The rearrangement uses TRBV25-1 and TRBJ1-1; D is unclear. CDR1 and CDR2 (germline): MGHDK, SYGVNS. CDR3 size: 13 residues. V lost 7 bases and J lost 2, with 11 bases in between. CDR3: CASTTGPNTEAFF. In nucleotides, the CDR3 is TGTGCCAGCACTACCGGGCCTAACACTGAAGCTTTCTTT.

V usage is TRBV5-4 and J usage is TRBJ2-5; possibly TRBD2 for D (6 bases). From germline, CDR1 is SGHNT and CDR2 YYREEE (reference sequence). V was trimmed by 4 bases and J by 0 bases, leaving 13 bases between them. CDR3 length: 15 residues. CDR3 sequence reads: CASSSIAEDQETQYF. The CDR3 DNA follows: TGTGCCAGCAGCAGCATAGCGGAAGACCAAGAGACCCAGTACTTC.

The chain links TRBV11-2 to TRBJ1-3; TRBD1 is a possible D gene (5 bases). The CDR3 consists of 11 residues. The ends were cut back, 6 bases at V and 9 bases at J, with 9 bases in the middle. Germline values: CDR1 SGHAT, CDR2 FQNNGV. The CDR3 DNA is TGTGCCAGCAGGGGGGGTAGCACCATATATTTT. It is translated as CASRGGSTIYF.

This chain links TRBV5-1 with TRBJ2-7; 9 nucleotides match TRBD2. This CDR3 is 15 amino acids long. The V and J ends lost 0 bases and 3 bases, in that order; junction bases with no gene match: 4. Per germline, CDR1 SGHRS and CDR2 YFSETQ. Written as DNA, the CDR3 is TGCGCCAGCAGCTTGGTGGCGGGAGGGGGCTACGAGCAGTACTTC. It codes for CASSLVAGGGYEQYF.

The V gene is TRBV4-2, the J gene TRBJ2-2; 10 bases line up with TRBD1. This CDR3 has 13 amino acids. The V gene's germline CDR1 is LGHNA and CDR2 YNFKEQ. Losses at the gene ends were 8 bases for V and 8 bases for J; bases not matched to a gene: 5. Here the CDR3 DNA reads TGTGCCAGCGCGGGACAGGGGATTGGGGAGCTGTTTTTT. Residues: CASAGQGIGELFF.

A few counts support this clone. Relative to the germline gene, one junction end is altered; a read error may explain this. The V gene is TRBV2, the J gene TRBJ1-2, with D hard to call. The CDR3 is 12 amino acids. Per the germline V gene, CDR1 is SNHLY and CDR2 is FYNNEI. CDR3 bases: TGTGCCAGCAGGGAAGAGTCCTATGGCTACACCTTC. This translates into CASREESYGYTF. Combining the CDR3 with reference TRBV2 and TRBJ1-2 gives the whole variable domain EPEVTQTPSHQVTQMGQEVILRCVPISNHLYFYWYRQILGQKVEFLVSFYNNEISEKSEIFDDQFSVERPDGSNFTLKIRSTKLEDSAMYFCASREESYGYTFGSGTRLTVV.

CDR3 protein: CASSLYGETYEQYF. CDR3 bases: TGCGCCAGCAGCTTGTACGGGGAAACCTACGAGCAGTACTTC. The rearrangement uses TRBV5-1 and TRBJ2-7; TRBD2 is a possible D gene (5 bases). CDR3 length: 14 residues. Germline V CDR1 and CDR2: SGHRS, YFSETQ. Trimming stripped 1 base from V and 2 bases from J, with 10 bases between.

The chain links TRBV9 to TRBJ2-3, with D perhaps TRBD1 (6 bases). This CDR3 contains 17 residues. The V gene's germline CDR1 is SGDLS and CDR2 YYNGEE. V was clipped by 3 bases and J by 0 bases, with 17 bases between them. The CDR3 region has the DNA TGTGCCAGCAGCGCCTCGCAGGGGCCGCCTAGCACAGATACGCAGTATTTT. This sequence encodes CASSASQGPPSTDTQYF.

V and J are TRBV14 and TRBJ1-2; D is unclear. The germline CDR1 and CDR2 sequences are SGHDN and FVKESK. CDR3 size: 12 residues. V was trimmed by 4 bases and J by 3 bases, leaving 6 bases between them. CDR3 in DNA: TGTGCCAGCAGCCCTCATGACTATGGCTACACCTTC. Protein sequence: CASSPHDYGYTF. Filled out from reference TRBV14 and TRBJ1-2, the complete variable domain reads EAGVTQFPSHSVIEKGQTVTLRCDPISGHDNLYWYRRVMGKEIKFLLHFVKESKQDESGMPNNRFLAERTGGTYSTLKVQPAELEDSGVYFCASSPHDYGYTFGSGTRLTVV.

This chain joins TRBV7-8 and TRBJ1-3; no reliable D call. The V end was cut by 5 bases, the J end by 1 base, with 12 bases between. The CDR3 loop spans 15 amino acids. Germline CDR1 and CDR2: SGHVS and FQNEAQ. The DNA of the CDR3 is TGTGCCAGCAGCCCTAGGCCGGGATCTGGAAACACCATATATTTT. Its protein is CASSPRPGSGNTIYF.